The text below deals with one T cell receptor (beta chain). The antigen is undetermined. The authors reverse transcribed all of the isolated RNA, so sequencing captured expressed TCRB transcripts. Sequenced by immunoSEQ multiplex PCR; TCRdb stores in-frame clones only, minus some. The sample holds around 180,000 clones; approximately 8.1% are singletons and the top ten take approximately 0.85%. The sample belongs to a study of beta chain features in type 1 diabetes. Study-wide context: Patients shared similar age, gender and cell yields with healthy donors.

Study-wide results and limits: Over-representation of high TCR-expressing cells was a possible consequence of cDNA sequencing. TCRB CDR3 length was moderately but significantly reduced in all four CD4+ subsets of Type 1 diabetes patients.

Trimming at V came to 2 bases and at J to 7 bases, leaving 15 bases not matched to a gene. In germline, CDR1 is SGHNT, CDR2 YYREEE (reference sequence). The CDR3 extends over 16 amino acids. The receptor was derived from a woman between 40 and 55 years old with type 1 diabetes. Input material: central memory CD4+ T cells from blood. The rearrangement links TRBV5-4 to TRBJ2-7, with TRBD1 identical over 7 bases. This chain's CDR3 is CASSFYRGSSSGEQYF. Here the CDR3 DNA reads TGTGCCAGCAGCTTTTACAGGGGATCCTCGAGTGGAGAGCAGTACTTC.